A selection of T cell receptor beta chains follows, all from one sample in a study of blood T cell repertoires in COVID-19. Measured with immunoSEQ multiplex PCR; TCRdb has only the in-frame clones, and not every one. The table has 150,000 to 200,000 clones, under 80% seen once. Sequences were obtained from PBMCs or T cells enriched from blood (not recorded which). The receptors stem from a woman aged 50 to 65 with acute COVID-19. Each CDR3 is given with its conserved first and last residue. The D gene is left open where the match is weak. Clone size is given for some rows only: seen once, a few or many times, or a class if the clone is expanded.

J gene,D gene,clone size,V gene,CDR3 DNA,CDR3 protein
TRBJ1-4,TRBD1,NA,TRBV4-3,TGCGCCAGCAGCCAAAGGCAGGGGGCTTTGGGAGAAAAACTGTTTTTT,CASSQRQGALGEKLFF
TRBJ2-4,NA,NA,TRBV10-3,TGTGCCATCAGTGAGGGAGGGGCATCGGCCAAAAACATTCAGTACTTC,CAISEGGASAKNIQYF
TRBJ2-5,TRBD1,once,TRBV4-1,TGCGCCAGCAGCCAGGCCCAGGGGACAGGGTTAGAGACCCAGTACTTC,CASSQAQGTGLETQYF
TRBJ1-2,NA,NA,TRBV12-3/TRBV12-4,TGTGCCAGCAGTTTATATGTCCATGGCTACACCTTC,CASSLYVHGYTF
TRBJ2-3,TRBD2,NA,TRBV5-1,TGCGCCAGCAGCTTGGCCCAGACTAGCGGGGCCACAGATACGCAGTATTTT,CASSLAQTSGATDTQYF
TRBJ1-1,NA,few,TRBV5-4,TGTGCCAGCAGCGGAGGGACGCGGGTCATTGAAGCTTTCTTT,CASSGGTRVIEAFF
TRBJ1-3,TRBD1,NA,TRBV28,TGTGCCAGCAGTGAAGCAGGGGGACCCTCTGGAAACACCATATATTTT,CASSEAGGPSGNTIYF
TRBJ1-2,NA,NA,TRBV28,TGTGCCAGCGGGGACACCTATGGCTACACCTTC,CASGDTYGYTF
TRBJ2-1,NA,NA,TRBV11-1,TGTGCCAGCAGCTCGGGGGGCGTCTACAATGAGCAGTTCTTC,CASSSGGVYNEQFF
TRBJ1-1,NA,NA,TRBV18,TGTGCCAGCTCACCCAGGGAGGAGATGAACACTGAAGCTTTCTTT,CASSPREEMNTEAFF
TRBJ2-5,NA,NA,TRBV5-4,TGTGCCAGCAGTCATTCGACAGCTTGGGAAGAGACCCAGTACTTC,CASSHSTAWEETQYF
TRBJ1-5,NA,NA,TRBV6-6,TGTGCCAGCAGTCCCCCTGACAGAGTCCATAGCAATCAGCCCCAGCATTTT,CASSPPDRVHSNQPQHF
TRBJ2-1,NA,NA,TRBV15,TGTGCCACCAGCAGAGGTGGGGGGGCAAGAAACAATGAGCAGTTCTTC,CATSRGGGARNNEQFF
TRBJ1-1,NA,NA,TRBV27,TGTGCCAGCAGATCTGGACAGCCTATGAACACTGAAGCTTTCTTT,CASRSGQPMNTEAFF
TRBJ1-2,NA,NA,TRBV7-9,TGTGCCAGCAGCTTAGGGGCTGGCTACACCTTC,CASSLGAGYTF
TRBJ2-1,TRBD1,NA,TRBV7-6,TGTGCCAGCAGCAGGACGACCGGGACAGGGAACAATGAGCAGTTCTTC,CASSRTTGTGNNEQFF
TRBJ1-5,NA,once,TRBV28,TGTGCCAGCAGTGACGGCACAGGCCGCAATCAGCCCCAGCATTTT,CASSDGTGRNQPQHF
TRBJ2-5,NA,many,TRBV18,TGTGCCAGCTCACCGGGCCGGGGTATTCGCAGTCAAGAGACCCAGTACTTC,CASSPGRGIRSQETQYF